This record concerns one TCR beta chain sequence. These data belong to a study of blood T cell repertoires in COVID-19. On the study more broadly: T cells, B-cell-depleted T cells, or PBMCs provided the cDNA or gDNA that served as material.

Recruitment covered some 25 US areas and drew participants whose ages spanned roughly 18 to 100 years. Participants' reported clinical history set cohort assignment. Trimming removed 5 bases from V and 5 bases from J; junction bases left unmatched: 5. Germline V lookup: CDR1 LNHDA, CDR2 SQIVND (reference sequence). CDR3 size: 15 residues. Assay: immunoSEQ multiplex PCR; the TCRdb copy retains only in-frame clones and omits some. The sample holds approximately 150,000 clones, more than 75% seen once. Input material: PBMCs or T cells enriched from blood (not recorded which). This TCR was recovered from a human donor with acute COVID-19. The donor label of this sample is uncertain. The V call is TRBV19, the J call TRBJ1-5; TRBD1 agrees at 11 bases. CDR3 protein: CASSPGQGGYQPQHF. DNA for the CDR3: TGTGCCAGTAGTCCGGGACAGGGGGGATATCAGCCCCAGCATTTT.